These T cell receptor beta chains were read from a single sample in a study of monozygotic twins with inflammatory bowel disease. Following a re-call of the 5' RACE reads, TCRdb has one entry per CDR3 protein and lacks DNA. The sample table sets out around 450,000 distinct CDR3 sequences. Sequencing used blood. The source of these receptors is a human donor with ulcerative colitis or Crohn's disease, or a healthy co-twin of an affected twin (not recorded which). Each CDR3 is given with its conserved first and last residue. Fields, in order: J gene, V gene, CDR3 protein.

TRBJ1-1 TRBV20-1 CSARPGTSAFF
TRBJ1-6 TRBV11-2 CASSFDRERANSPLHF
TRBJ1-1 TRBV25-1 CASSESGRWGEAFF
TRBJ1-3 TRBV5-5 CASSLYSGLPSGNTIYF
TRBJ2-7 TRBV28 CASSLGSKYEQYF
TRBJ1-5 TRBV6-1 CASSPGLSYQPQHF
TRBJ2-1 TRBV5-1 CASSLERGGGTYNEQFF
TRBJ1-5 TRBV4-1 CASSRGTGGDLGNQPQHF
TRBJ1-1 TRBV12-3/TRBV12-4 CASSLEENTAAFF
TRBJ2-7 TRBV20-1 CSALAHLNEQYF
TRBJ2-5 TRBV6-2/TRBV6-3 CASGGQGGPAAQYF
TRBJ2-3 TRBV12-3/TRBV12-4 CASSPLGDRSTDTQYF
TRBJ2-2 TRBV5-1 CASSHPRGDTGELFF
TRBJ2-7 TRBV6-5 CASSYRENYEQYF
TRBJ2-1 TRBV15 CATSSPQYNEQFF
TRBJ2-2 TRBV7-2 CASSLAIFDRGPGDLFF
TRBJ1-2 TRBV12-3/TRBV12-4 CASSPWEGSGYTF
TRBJ2-2 TRBV12-3/TRBV12-4 CASGLAGTGELFF
TRBJ2-7 TRBV11-2 CASSFLGFGGIISDEQYF
TRBJ2-6 TRBV4-1 CASSQERAMVGLFVSGANVLTF
TRBJ2-2 TRBV7-8 CASSLGRGGMNTGELFF
TRBJ2-5 TRBV30 CAWSYRAAPEETQYF
TRBJ1-6 TRBV3-1 CASSQGLLALHF
TRBJ2-5 TRBV12-3/TRBV12-4 CASRFGAGVYEETQYF
TRBJ2-7 TRBV25-1 CASRARGQSYEQYF
TRBJ1-3 TRBV20-1 CSARGTTSGNTIYF
TRBJ2-3 TRBV28 CASSSGASTDTQYF